The entry that follows covers one T cell receptor beta chain sequence. Its target is unknown. CDR1 SGHTA and CDR2 FQGNSA come from the germline V gene. V shed 3 bases and J 3 bases; nucleotides not matched to a gene: 4. CDR3 length equals 14 residues. This specimen belongs to a study of memory CD4+ T cells and cytomegalovirus serostatus. Background on the study: This sample comes from healthy Belgian adults, eight or nine CMV seropositive, 20 to 25 seronegative. The study, taken as a whole, reports: CMV serostatus prediction reached median AUC roughly 0.95, or 0.91 with US-trained model.

As processed by the authors: Out-of-frame sequences were removed, leaving 2,000,000 or so distinct TCRbeta sequences. The table came from immunoSEQ multiplex PCR; TCRdb's copy has only in-frame clones and leaves some out. V and J calls and clone size come straight from that table; D and trimming were deduced from the DNA. The data show tens of thousands of clones, approximately 81% seen once. Single viable CD3+CD4+CD8-CD45RO+ cells were sorted as the memory CD4+ T cells. Positive selection with CD4 microbeads enriched total CD4+ T cells. The receptor was isolated from an adult in good health and CMV-seropositive. The chain joins TRBV7-2 to TRBJ2-7; 8 nucleotides align to TRBD1. The sequenced sample consisted of memory CD4+ T cells from blood. The CDR3 loop is CASSLGQVYYEQYF. The CDR3 DNA reads as TGTGCCAGCAGCTTGGGACAGGTTTACTACGAGCAGTACTTC. The variable domain in full, completed from reference TRBV7-2 and TRBJ2-7, reads GAGVSQSPSNKVTEKGKDVELRCDPISGHTALYWYRQSLGQGLEFLIYFQGNSAPDKSGLPSDRFSAERTGGSVSTLTIQRTQQEDSAVYLCASSLGQVYYEQYFGPGTRLTVT.